The 18 T cell receptor beta chains below come from one sample, sequenced in a study of shared clonotypes between healthy human individuals. Repertoires were generated with immunoSEQ multiplex PCR, while TCRdb's copy carries only in-frame clones and drops some. Seen here are 600,000 to 800,000 clones, roughly 72% observed once, and the top ten hold around 1.8%. Sequencing was done on a sample of memory CD4+ T cells sorted from blood. Subset meaning: CD45RA-negative fraction. All receptors derive from a woman under 40 in good health.

In this sample, this clone turned up a few times. V usage is TRBV4-2 and J usage is TRBJ2-7, with 7 bases that match TRBD1. This CDR3 spans 14 amino acids. J gave up 2 bases and V 4 bases, and 5 bases lay outside the gene matches. Germline V gives CDR1 LGHNA, CDR2 YNFKEQ. CDR3 sequence: CASSRETGTYEQYF. The CDR3, as DNA: TGTGCCAGCAGCCGTGAGACAGGGACCTACGAGCAGTACTTC.

V is TRBV15 and J is TRBJ2-3, with 7 bases that match TRBD2. This CDR3 comprises 14 residues. Germline assignment: CDR1 LNHNV and CDR2 YYDKDF (reference sequence). V shed 11 bases, J shed 0 bases, and the junction held 8 bases outside the gene matches. In nucleotides, the CDR3 is TGTGCCTTGGGACTACCGGGAAGCACAGATACGCAGTATTTT. Protein: CALGLPGSTDTQYF.

In DNA, the CDR3 is TGTGCCAGCAGTTTGGGACGCAAGGGAGAGACCCAGTACTTC. As protein: CASSLGRKGETQYF. J is TRBJ2-5 and V is TRBV28, with D possibly called TRBD1 or TRBD2 (5 bases each). Trimming took 3 bases from V and 4 from J, leaving 12 bases between them. Germline CDR1 and CDR2: MDHEN and SYDVKM. CDR3 length equals 14 residues.

This clone was detected many times. Different DNA sequences within this sample yield the same CDR3. The chain employs TRBV5-1 and TRBJ2-1; 8 bases agree with TRBD2. The CDR3 extends over 15 amino acids. Germline CDR1 and CDR2: SGHRS and YFSETQ. V was clipped by 0 bases and J by 1 base; unmatched bases: 0. CDR3 sequence (DNA): TGCGCCAGCAGCTTGGCTAGCGGGTCCTACAATGAGCAGTTCTTC. It yields the protein CASSLASGSYNEQFF.

The chain recombines TRBV18 with TRBJ2-5, with 15 bases aligning to TRBD2. This CDR3 region has 17 residues. V dropped 1 base and J dropped 3; count of bases not matched to a gene: 3. In germline, CDR1 is KGHSH, CDR2 LQKENI. The CDR3 region has the DNA TGTGCCAGCTCACCACTAGGACTAGCGGGAGGGAAAGAGACCCAGTACTTC. Its protein product is CASSPLGLAGGKETQYF. Complete variable domain (other parts from reference TRBV18 and TRBJ2-5): NAGVMQNPRHLVRRRGQEARLRCSPMKGHSHVYWYRQLPEEGLKFMVYLQKENIIDESGMPKERFSAEFPKEGPSILRIQQVVRGDSAAYFCASSPLGLAGGKETQYFGPGTRLLVL.

This clone appeared many times. This chain connects TRBV11-2 to TRBJ1-1, with D hard to call. Trimming took 5 bases from V and 1 from J, leaving 8 bases between them. This CDR3 is built from 13 residues. Germline CDR1 SGHAT, CDR2 FQNNGV. The CDR3 protein is CASSAQRNTEAFF. In nucleotides, the CDR3 is TGTGCCAGCAGCGCGCAGAGGAACACTGAAGCTTTCTTT.

CDR3 amino acids: CASSLFRQGLEQYF. CDR3 DNA: TGTGCCAGCAGCTTGTTCCGACAGGGGCTCGAGCAGTACTTC. The rearrangement uses TRBV5-4 and TRBJ2-7; 8 bases agree with TRBD1. Trimming removed 1 base from V and 6 bases from J; junction bases left unmatched: 6. The V gene's germline CDR1 is SGHNT and CDR2 YYREEE (reference sequence). CDR3 size: 14 residues.

The chain combines TRBV6-5 with TRBJ1-2; 9 bases are a match to TRBD1. This CDR3 comprises 15 residues. The germline CDR1 and CDR2 sequences are MNHEY and SVGAGI. The junction had 13 bases not matched to a gene; V was cut back by 6 bases and J by 8 bases. Here the CDR3 reads CASSPINRQGDGYTF. In DNA, the CDR3 is TGTGCCAGCAGCCCCATCAATCGACAGGGGGACGGCTACACCTTC.

This clone was counted at least ten times. The chain has TRBV2 and TRBJ2-6; D unresolved. The CDR3 contains 14 residues. Germline CDR1 SNHLY, CDR2 FYNNEI. V dropped 5 bases and J dropped 2 bases, with 7 bases sitting between them. Here the CDR3 reads CASSLRTGANVLTF. The CDR3 nucleotides are TGTGCCAGCAGTCTTCGAACTGGGGCCAACGTCCTGACTTTC.

This clone showed up just a few times. Other DNA variants within this sample encode the same CDR3. This chain uses TRBV6-1 with TRBJ2-3; 7 bases match TRBD2. The V segment lost 6 bases and the J segment 3 bases; nucleotides outside the gene matches: 6. Germline V gene lookup returns CDR1 MNHNS and CDR2 SASEGT. The CDR3 runs to 14 residues. CDR3 protein: CASRAGLSTDTQYF. DNA of the CDR3: TGTGCCAGCAGAGCGGGACTAAGTACAGATACGCAGTATTTT.

Many counts were recorded for this clone. The chain has TRBV27 and TRBJ2-1; unclear D gene. V shed 3 bases and J shed 1 base, with 10 bases lying between them. Germline CDR1 is MNHEY and CDR2 is SMNVEV (reference sequence). This CDR3 is 15 amino acids long. The chain's CDR3 is CASSFAASSYNEQFF. CDR3 bases: TGTGCCAGCAGTTTTGCGGCCTCTTCCTACAATGAGCAGTTCTTC.

The chain combines TRBV19 with TRBJ2-1, with TRBD1 identical over 9 bases. J lost 7 bases, V lost 5 bases, and 12 bases had no gene match. Germline lookup yields CDR1 LNHDA and CDR2 SQIVND (reference sequence). CDR3 length: 16 amino acids. The CDR3 DNA reads TGTGCCAGTAGTGCGCACACAGGGGGCATGGTGAATGAGCAGTTCTTC. As protein: CASSAHTGGMVNEQFF.

The rearrangement uses TRBV2 and TRBJ2-3; 9 bases match TRBD2. CDR1 SNHLY and CDR2 FYNNEI come from the germline V gene. The CDR3 length is 15 residues. V lost 3 bases to trimming and J lost 6 bases; unmatched junction nucleotides: 7. In nucleotides, the CDR3 is TGTGCCAGCAGTGAGTTGACTAGCGGAGGGGATACGCAGTATTTT. It encodes CASSELTSGGDTQYF. Filled out from reference TRBV2 and TRBJ2-3, the complete variable domain reads EPEVTQTPSHQVTQMGQEVILRCVPISNHLYFYWYRQILGQKVEFLVSFYNNEISEKSEIFDDQFSVERPDGSNFTLKIRSTKLEDSAMYFCASSELTSGGDTQYFGPGTRLTVL.

The chain recombines TRBV18 with TRBJ2-3; either TRBD1 or TRBD2 may fit D (6 bases each). CDR1 is KGHSH, CDR2 LQKENI, per germline. Between the trimmed V and J ends, which lost 3 bases and 2 bases, there was a span of 18 bases. The CDR3 loop spans 17 amino acids. This CDR3 reads CASSPLGTGANTDTQYF. CDR3 sequence (DNA): TGTGCCAGCTCACCCCTTGGGACGGGGGCGAACACAGATACGCAGTATTTT.

The chain recombines TRBV11-2 with TRBJ1-1, with TRBD1 as a possible D gene (5 bases). CDR1 is SGHAT and CDR2 is FQNNGV in the germline V gene. V lost 1 base to trimming and J lost 5 bases, with 14 bases between them. The CDR3 is made up of 15 amino acids. The CDR3 DNA reads as TGTGCCAGCAGCTTAGGGGCGGGACGGGGGACTGAAGCTTTCTTT. Its translation: CASSLGAGRGTEAFF.

Worth noting for this clone: A read error may account for a junction end that differs from germline. This chain uses TRBV15 with TRBJ2-1, with a weak D call TRBD1 (5 bases). Germline values: CDR1 LNHNV, CDR2 YYDKDF (reference sequence). This CDR3 has 18 amino acids. The CDR3 protein is CATSRGLAGARGYSEQFF. The DNA for the CDR3 is TGTGCCACCAGCAGAGGGTTGGCTGGCGCTAGGGGTTACAGTGAGCAGTTCTTC.

V is TRBV18 and J is TRBJ2-7, with no clear D. Trimming shortened V by 6 bases and J by 3 bases, and 15 bases separated the two germline ends. Germline CDR1 KGHSH, CDR2 LQKENI. This CDR3 spans 14 amino acids. This CDR3 is CASSQRQASYEQYF. As DNA, the CDR3 is TGTGCCAGCTCCCAGCGCCAGGCAAGCTACGAGCAGTACTTC. Looking up the rest from reference TRBV18 and TRBJ2-7 gives the full variable domain: NAGVMQNPRHLVRRRGQEARLRCSPMKGHSHVYWYRQLPEEGLKFMVYLQKENIIDESGMPKERFSAEFPKEGPSILRIQQVVRGDSAAYFCASSQRQASYEQYFGPGTRLTVT.

This chain joins TRBV7-9 and TRBJ1-1, with TRBD1 matching 7 bases. The germline CDR1 and CDR2 sequences are SEHNR and FQNEAQ (reference sequence). The V gene end was trimmed by 2 bases and the J gene end by 1 base; junction bases not matched to a gene: 13. The CDR3 length is 18 residues. CDR3 loop: CASSLRGQGSISNTEAFF. CDR3 sequence (DNA): TGTGCCAGCAGCTTAAGGGGGCAGGGAAGTATTTCGAACACTGAAGCTTTCTTT. Full variable domain (missing parts from reference TRBV7-9 and TRBJ1-1): DTGVSQNPRHKITKRGQNVTFRCDPISEHNRLYWYRQTLGQGPEFLTYFQNEAQLEKSRLLSDRFSAERPKGSFSTLEIQRTEQGDSAMYLCASSLRGQGSISNTEAFFGQGTRLTVV.